One and the same sample provided the 14 T cell receptor beta chains below, sequenced in a study of T cell clones after liver transplantation. Measured with immunoSEQ multiplex PCR; TCRdb has only the in-frame clones, and not every one. The sample has thousands of clones, approximately 80% seen once. The sequencing used CD8+ T cells from blood, collected roughly 3.5 years after liver transplant. The source of these receptors is a human patient who received a liver transplant. The graft donor may account for some of the T cells.

This chain uses TRBV19 with TRBJ2-3; 7 bases are shared with TRBD2. Germline V gives CDR1 LNHDA, CDR2 SQIVND (reference sequence). V shed 3 bases, J shed 5 bases, and the junction held 8 bases outside the gene matches. The length of the CDR3 is 15 residues. In DNA, the CDR3 is TGTGCCAGTAGTATCTGGGCGGGAGTTGGAGATACGCAGTATTTT. This encodes CASSIWAGVGDTQYF.

This chain connects TRBV10-1 to TRBJ2-1, with D unclear. Germline lookup yields CDR1 WNHNN and CDR2 SYGVQD (reference sequence). The CDR3 runs 13 residues. Trimming cost V 0 bases and J 4 bases, with 4 bases left between them. As DNA, the CDR3 is TGCGCCAGCAGTGAGTCCGGGTACAATGAGCAGTTCTTC. This sequence encodes CASSESGYNEQFF.

This rearrangement joins TRBV6-1 to TRBJ2-6, with D unresolved. The CDR3 is 15 amino acids. Germline V gene lookup returns CDR1 MNHNS and CDR2 SASEGT. V was pared by 4 bases and J by 0 bases, with 7 bases between. CDR3 nucleotides: TGTGCCAGCAGTGCTGAGAACTCTGGGGCCAACGTCCTGACTTTC. Translating gives CASSAENSGANVLTF.

This chain connects TRBV27 to TRBJ2-1, with 8 bases lining up with TRBD2. The length of the CDR3 is 14 residues. Per germline, CDR1 MNHEY and CDR2 SMNVEV (reference sequence). The trim removed 5 bases at V and 8 bases at J, leaving 8 bases unmatched. CDR3 bases: TGTGCCAGCAGTCTGGGACTAGAAGGAGATGAGCAGTTCTTC. It specifies CASSLGLEGDEQFF.

The DNA for the CDR3 is TGTGCCAGCAGTTTTAGGGACACTAGTTTTTACGAGCAGTACTTC. As protein: CASSFRDTSFYEQYF. V and J are TRBV27 and TRBJ2-7, with D tentatively TRBD1 (6 bases). Germline CDR1 reads MNHEY; CDR2 reads SMNVEV (reference sequence). This CDR3 has 15 amino acids. Deletions cut 3 bases from V and 4 bases from J, with 16 bases between.

The rearrangement links TRBV21-1 to TRBJ1-1. TRBV21-1 is recorded as a pseudogene. The CDR3 extends over 17 amino acids. DNA of the CDR3: TGTGCCACCCCACTTTTTCCGGGTCAGGAGATGAACACTGAAGCTTTCTTT. It is translated as CATPLFPGQEMNTEAFF.

This sequence joins TRBV9 and TRBJ2-7; D gene ambiguous. This CDR3 spans 12 amino acids. Germline V CDR1 and CDR2: SGDLS, YYNGEE. V lost 4 bases and J 2 bases, leaving 7 bases between the germline ends. The DNA of the CDR3 is TGTGCCAGCAGCTTTTTGACCTACGAGCAGTACTTC. As protein: CASSFLTYEQYF.

This clone has only a few counts. The V gene is TRBV7-7, the J gene TRBJ2-7, with D tentatively TRBD2 (6 bases). V shed 1 base and J shed 7 bases, with 20 bases lying between them. The CDR3 length is 16 residues. The V gene's germline CDR1 is SSHAT and CDR2 FNYEAQ (reference sequence). The CDR3 here is CASSLGQWAGSGEQYF. Here the CDR3 DNA reads TGTGCCAGCAGCTTAGGACAGTGGGCAGGGAGCGGGGAGCAGTACTTC.

The chain recombines TRBV9 with TRBJ1-4, with 9 bases identical to TRBD1. The CDR3 length is 15 residues. V gave up 0 bases and J gave up 8 bases; unmatched junction bases: 5. Germline V gene data show CDR1 as SGDLS and CDR2 as YYNGEE. The DNA for the CDR3 is TGTGCCAGCAGCGTAGAGGGACAGGGAAGGGAAAAACTGTTTTTT. This translates into CASSVEGQGREKLFF.

This clone was recorded a few times. This chain connects TRBV19 to TRBJ1-5; D is unclear. V was pared by 1 base and J by 5 bases, with 15 bases between. Germline CDR1 and CDR2: LNHDA and SQIVND (reference sequence). This CDR3 has 16 amino acids. CDR3 protein: CASSIVIGLGDQPQHF. In DNA form, the CDR3 reads TGTGCCAGTAGTATAGTGATAGGCCTCGGAGATCAGCCCCAGCATTTT.

J is TRBJ2-1 and V is TRBV19; D is perhaps TRBD2 (6 bases). The V gene's germline CDR1 is LNHDA and CDR2 SQIVND (reference sequence). CDR3 length equals 15 residues. V gave up 10 bases and J gave up 4 bases, with 20 bases separating them. CDR3 coding DNA: TGTGCCACCGGAGTGGGACTCGCACATTACAATGAGCAGTTCTTC. It codes for CATGVGLAHYNEQFF.

The chain has TRBV19 and TRBJ2-5; the D gene is possibly TRBD1 (6 bases). Matching the DNA end better, TRBJ2-7 makes the J call doubtful. The V gene's germline CDR1 is LNHDA and CDR2 SQIVND (reference sequence). The CDR3 length is 15 residues. CDR3 amino acids: CATALNSDSFYEQYF. The CDR3 coding sequence is TGTGCCACTGCACTGAACTCGGACAGCTTCTACGAGCAGTACTTC.

This chain links TRBV27 with TRBJ2-1, with D unresolved. CDR3 length equals 12 residues. The V gene lost 6 bases and the J gene lost 3 bases, with 6 bases spanning the gap. The V gene's germline CDR1 is MNHEY and CDR2 SMNVEV (reference sequence). The CDR3, as DNA: TGTGCCAGCAGCCCCAGCTACAATGAGCAGTTCTTC. Translation gives CASSPSYNEQFF.

The V gene is TRBV27, the J gene TRBJ1-1; the D is unclear. Trimming took off 1 base at V and 5 bases at J, with 8 bases between the two ends. The CDR3 has 13 residues. Germline V gene lookup returns CDR1 MNHEY and CDR2 SMNVEV (reference sequence). In DNA form, the CDR3 reads TGTGCCAGCAGTTTATTGGGAGAAACTGAAGCTTTCTTT. It codes for CASSLLGETEAFF.